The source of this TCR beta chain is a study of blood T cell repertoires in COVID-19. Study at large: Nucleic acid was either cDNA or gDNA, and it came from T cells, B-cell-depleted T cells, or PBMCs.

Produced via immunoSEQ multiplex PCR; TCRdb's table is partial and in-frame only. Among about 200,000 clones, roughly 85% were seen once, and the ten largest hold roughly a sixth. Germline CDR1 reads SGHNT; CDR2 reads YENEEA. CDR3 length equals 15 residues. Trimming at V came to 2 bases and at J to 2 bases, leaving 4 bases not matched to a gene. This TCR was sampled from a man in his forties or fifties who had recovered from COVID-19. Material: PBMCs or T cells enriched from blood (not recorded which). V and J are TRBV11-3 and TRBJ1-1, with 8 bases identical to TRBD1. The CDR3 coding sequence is TGTGCCAGCAGCTTACTGGCAGGGGGCAACACTGAAGCTTTCTTT. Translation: CASSLLAGGNTEAFF.